Detailed here is one TCR beta chain. Its cognate antigen has yet to be identified. No base qualities exist here, and no much larger clone lies one base off it. TCR CDR3 regions were amplified from genomic DNA by multiplex PCR using the deep immunoSEQ assay. Extracted genomic DNA from each cell subset was spread evenly across all wells of several immunoSEQ 96-well plates, with each plate serving as a replicate. For sorted subsets, approximately 200 ng of genomic DNA, equivalent to 25,000 to 30,000 T cell genomes, went into each replicate PCR. Purified libraries were quantified with a Qubit 3.0 fluorometer, sized on a Bioanalyzer 2100, and re-quantified with the KAPA Library Quantification kit. A separate single-read 150-cycle Illumina NextSeq 550 flow cell was used to sequence each immunoSEQ 96-well plate. In the source study's methods: Because the immunoSEQ output included only junctional sequences and no quality scores, the filtering could not be the same as the filtering used for full-length reads. Sequences were annotated with PyIR, a Python wrapper for IgBLAST v1.9, using IMGT germline references to assign V/J genes and CDR3. Reads with weak V/J assignments (E-value above 1e-6), missing CDR3, stop codons, out-of-frame junctions, or ambiguous translated residues were removed. V3J clonotypes were defined as sequences sharing the same inferred V gene, J gene, and CDR3 amino acid sequence. Percentage overlap between repertoires was calculated by dividing the number of shared unique clonotypes by the size of the smaller repertoire. Repertoire richness was assessed with RTK rarefaction, the Chao1 estimator, and Recon v2.1 estimates of unobserved clonotypes. OLGA was used to compute generation probabilities for all TCRbeta clonotypes that the gDNA method yielded from four donors. In its TCRdb copy, this immuneACCESS table keeps in-frame sequences only and misses some clones. Where compared with another copy, unresolved V genes explain less than half of these, and the others have no known cause. V, J and clone size reflect that table, while D and trimming were determined from the DNA. For this sample the table gives some 1.4 million clones, of which roughly 97% were detected only once. Jointly, the top ten make up about 1% of the sample.

This sample is drawn from a study of shared clonotypes between healthy human individuals (dated by TCRdb to 2020 to 2022). Turning to the overall study: The cohort included a few men and a couple of women between 18 and 49 years of age. Different laboratories and diverse techniques were used to prepare libraries and sequence TCR repertoires, to increase sequencing depth and limit assay-specific biases. The study deeply sequenced blood TCR repertoires of several healthy adults to estimate repertoire size and the extent of clonotype sharing between individuals. For each donor, CD4 naive and CD4 memory were each given three plates, CD8 naive was given two plates, and CD8 memory was given one plate. Leukapheresis yielded between about 0.8 and 8.9 billion PBMCs per donor.

Findings and caveats that apply to the study as a whole: Based on pairwise subsampling, the degree of clonotype sharing among donors was expected to be affected by sequencing depth. Sampling was restricted to blood, and TCR repertoires in tissue are likely to differ from TCR repertoires in blood. Incomplete sequencing was indicated by rarefaction of sorted-subset datasets, despite the large sequencing depth. Across a few donors, around 5% of naive CD4, approximately 4% of naive CD8, roughly 2.3% of memory CD4, and 0.4% of memory CD8 clonotypes were shared. Naive subsets generally had larger estimated clonotype richness than memory subsets. Compared with non-shared clonotypes, clonotypes shared by all four sorted-subset donors had higher generation probabilities. Because the study included only a small number of donors, the genetic and exposure-history diversity represented was limited.

The donors were healthy, HIV-negative adults with no recently reported acute infections or vaccinations. Every donor was a Caucasian adult residing in Nashville, Tennessee, USA. CD4+ T cells were enriched through magnetic negative selection, after which naive cells were positively selected on CD45RA and the remaining negative fraction served as the memory subset. Blood was obtained by leukapheresis, after which PBMCs were separated by Ficoll-Histopaque density gradient centrifugation and cryopreserved in liquid nitrogen vapor phase. Purity and quantity of every magnetically sorted T cell population were checked by analytical flow cytometry. Each sorted fraction had its genomic DNA isolated and then quantified by UV absorbance on a Nanodrop 2000c. For this chain, trimming is 5 bases at the V end and 2 bases at the J end, and the number of junction bases without a gene match is 2. From the germline V gene, CDR1 is SGHTA and CDR2 is FQGNSA. From the cysteine through the phenylalanine, the CDR3 covers 14 amino acids. Of all the DNA, just the CDR3 is kept, 42 bases in frame from base 1.

Sequencing was performed on naive CD4+ T cells sorted from blood. This sample's cell subset or site label indicates: CD45RA+ positively selected. The chain uses TRBV7-2 and TRBJ1-5, with 8 middle bases fitting TRBD1. The TCR originated in a man younger than 45 in good health. The nucleotides are TGTGCCAGCAGCCAGGGACAGGGCAATCAGCCCCAGCATTTT. Its coded protein is CASSQGQGNQPQHF.